A selection of T cell receptor beta chains follows, all from one sample in a study of blood T cells in healthy people across ages. MiXCR, run by TCRdb on the 5' RACE reads, gives a single entry per CDR3 protein. The table lists around 1,800,000 distinct CDR3 sequences, roughly two fifths of them singletons. The sample comprised blood. All receptors come from a human donor in good health. The CDR3 runs from the conserved cysteine through the conserved F or W. Fields, in order: V gene, clone size, D gene, J gene, CDR3 protein, CDR3 DNA. D genes are given only for firm matches. Not every row has a clone size; where given, it reads once, few, many or a size class.

TRBV27,few,TRBD1,TRBJ2-7,CASSSDGTGDYEQYF,TGTGCCAGCAGTTCCGACGGGACAGGGGACTACGAGCAGTACTTC
TRBV6-5,.,.,TRBJ2-1,CVSSRRDEQFF,TGTGTCAGCAGTCGACGGGATGAGCAGTTCTTC
TRBV28,once,.,TRBJ2-3,CASSLSVAGSADTQYF,TGTGCCAGCAGTTTATCGGTAGCAGGTAGTGCAGATACGCAGTATTTT
TRBV6-6,.,TRBD1,TRBJ2-4,CASSYLPPRTGVDIQYF,TGTGCCAGCAGTTACCTACCGCCTAGGACAGGGGTTGACATTCAGTACTTC
TRBV3-1,few,TRBD1,TRBJ1-2,CASSLTGGGSCTF,TGTGCCAGCAGCCTAACAGGGGGCGGAAGCTGCACCTTC
TRBV12-3/TRBV12-4,.,TRBD1,TRBJ2-1,CASVLVDGQGLGQFF,TGTGCCAGCGTTTTGGTGGACGGACAGGGGCTGGGGCAGTTCTTC
TRBV6-4,.,TRBD1,TRBJ1-1,CATKPRFRDSEAFF,TGTGCCACCAAACCAAGGTTCCGGGACAGTGAAGCTTTCTTT
TRBV12-3/TRBV12-4,.,.,TRBJ2-6,CASSFGRLGQARSGANVLTF,TGTGCCAGCAGTTTTGGTCGGCTGGGCCAGGCCCGCTCTGGGGCCAACGTCCTGACTTTC
TRBV28,.,.,TRBJ2-7,CASSRPAEANSYEQYF,TGTGCCAGCAGTCGACCTGCGGAGGCCAACTCCTACGAGCAGTACTTC
TRBV4-1,.,.,TRBJ1-1,CASSHFFMNTEAFF,TGCGCCAGCAGTCATTTCTTCATGAACACTGAAGCTTTCTTT
TRBV24-1,.,.,TRBJ2-1,CATSGGYGEQFF,TGTGCCACCAGTGGAGGGTACGGTGAGCAGTTCTTC
TRBV29-1,few,TRBD1,TRBJ2-5,CSVRSTGDGETQYF,TGCAGCGTTCGGAGTACAGGGGATGGGGAGACCCAGTACTTC
TRBV7-9,.,TRBD2,TRBJ2-3,CASSPMTSVWPDTQYF,TGTGCCAGCAGCCCAATGACTAGCGTTTGGCCAGATACGCAGTATTTT
TRBV18,.,TRBD1,TRBJ2-7,CASSPEGTAAYEQYF,TGTGCCAGCTCACCGGAAGGGACAGCTGCCTACGAGCAGTACTTC
TRBV10-3,.,.,TRBJ2-1,CAISELEGRGQFF,TGTGCCATCAGTGAGTTAGAGGGGCGCGGGCAGTTCTTC
TRBV6-1,.,.,TRBJ2-7,CASRGDRETYEQYF,TGTGCCAGCAGAGGGGACCGCGAAACCTACGAGCAGTACTTC
TRBV7-2,many,.,TRBJ2-5,CASSLQSTQETQYF,TGTGCCAGCAGCCTACAGAGCACCCAAGAGACCCAGTACTTC
TRBV9,few,TRBD1,TRBJ1-2,CASSTDRDLHYGYTF,TGTGCCAGCAGCACCGACAGGGACTTACACTATGGCTACACCTTC
TRBV20-1,few,TRBD2,TRBJ2-7,CSASRGGAYEQYF,TGCAGTGCTAGCCGGGGGGGGGCCTACGAGCAGTACTTC
TRBV20-1,.,.,TRBJ1-4,CSAQTDGPWGEELFF,TGCAGTGCTCAAACCGACGGACCCTGGGGTGAAGAACTGTTTTTT
TRBV6-6,.,TRBD1,TRBJ2-7,CASNRDSLSYEKYF,TGTGCCAGCAACCGGGACAGTCTCTCCTACGAGAAGTACTTC
TRBV6-6,.,.,TRBJ1-2,CASNSVINYGYTF,TGTGCCAGCAACTCAGTAATTAACTATGGCTACACCTTC
TRBV4-1,.,TRBD1,TRBJ2-7,CTSSLMDRVYEQYF,TGCACCAGCAGCCTGATGGACAGGGTCTACGAGCAGTACTTC
TRBV27,.,TRBD1,TRBJ2-7,CASSLDPGGVYEQYF,TGTGCCAGCAGTTTAGATCCAGGGGGCGTGTACGAGCAGTACTTC
TRBV3-1,.,TRBD2,TRBJ2-5,CASGQVPTSGTTEETQYF,TGTGCCAGCGGCCAAGTCCCGACTAGCGGGACTACTGAGGAGACCCAGTACTTC
TRBV6-5,few,TRBD2,TRBJ2-1,CASSLAGGGQNEQFF,TGTGCCAGCAGTCTAGCGGGGGGCGGCCAGAATGAGCAGTTCTTC
TRBV28,.,.,TRBJ2-3,CASSLMWGGRTDTQYF,TGTGCCAGCAGTTTAATGTGGGGGGGGCGCACAGATACGCAGTATTTT
TRBV7-2,.,.,TRBJ1-2,CASSLSQQGGGYTF,TGTGCCAGCAGCTTATCCCAGCAGGGTGGCGGCTACACCTTC
TRBV5-1,once,.,TRBJ1-2,CASSLGPAVGNYGYTF,TGCGCCAGCAGCCTGGGTCCGGCAGTGGGGAACTATGGCTACACCTTC
TRBV12-3/TRBV12-4,few,TRBD1,TRBJ1-6,CASADRAYNSPLHF,TGTGCCAGCGCTGACAGGGCTTATAATTCACCCCTCCACTTT
TRBV6-1,.,.,TRBJ2-3,CAGSPADTSFSSTDTQYF,TGTGCCGGATCCCCTGCGGACACCAGCTTTTCTAGCACAGATACGCAGTATTTT
TRBV4-3,few,.,TRBJ2-1,CASSQDFEGGFSYNEQFF,TGCGCCAGCAGCCAAGATTTCGAGGGGGGATTCTCCTACAATGAGCAGTTCTTC
TRBV12-3/TRBV12-4,many,.,TRBJ2-1,CASRGNEQFF,TGTGCCAGCAGGGGGAATGAGCAGTTCTTC
TRBV20-1,.,.,TRBJ2-1,CSARGLAPYNEQFF,TGCAGTGCTAGAGGGCTAGCGCCCTACAATGAGCAGTTCTTC
TRBV6-1,.,.,TRBJ2-3,CASSEDLAGLSTDTQYF,TGTGCCAGCAGTGAAGACCTTGCGGGACTGAGCACAGATACGCAGTATTTT
TRBV2,few,.,TRBJ1-6,CASSLRGTDNSPLHF,TGTGCCAGCAGCCTCCGCGGGACGGATAATTCACCCCTCCACTTT
TRBV15,many,.,TRBJ2-5,CATSLQGGQETQYF,TGTGCCACCAGCTTACAGGGGGGGCAAGAGACCCAGTACTTC
TRBV11-2,.,.,TRBJ2-7,CASSRDSLNSYEQYF,TGTGCCAGCAGCAGGGACTCCTTGAACTCCTACGAGCAGTACTTC
TRBV6-6,few,.,TRBJ1-5,CASSYSEGNQPQHF,TGTGCCAGCAGTTACTCAGAGGGCAATCAGCCCCAGCATTTT
TRBV6-2/TRBV6-3,few,TRBD1,TRBJ2-3,CASSPKIGTGVDTQYF,TGTGCCAGCAGTCCAAAAATCGGGACAGGGGTCGATACGCAGTATTTT
TRBV11-1,.,TRBD2,TRBJ2-5,CASQRARLAGAETQYF,TGTGCCAGCCAGAGGGCCAGACTAGCGGGGGCGGAGACCCAGTACTTC
TRBV7-2,few,.,TRBJ2-4,CASSYGGLAKNIQYF,TGTGCCAGCAGCTACGGCGGGTTGGCCAAAAACATTCAGTACTTC
TRBV24-1,few,TRBD1,TRBJ2-1,CATSRGLTYNEQFF,TGTGCCACCAGTAGGGGGCTGACGTACAATGAGCAGTTCTTC
TRBV29-1,few,.,TRBJ2-3,CSVGGGPVGDTQYF,TGCAGCGTCGGTGGGGGTCCCGTAGGAGATACGCAGTATTTT
TRBV5-1,.,.,TRBJ1-4,CASSLQGTGEKLFF,TGCGCCAGCAGCTTACAGGGTACGGGAGAAAAACTGTTTTTT
TRBV7-9,.,.,TRBJ1-2,CASSLASGYTF,TGTGCCAGCAGCTTAGCCTCTGGCTACACCTTC
TRBV29-1,many,.,TRBJ1-2,CSVAKSGRGYGYTF,TGCAGCGTAGCGAAAAGCGGACGTGGCTATGGCTACACCTTC
TRBV7-2,.,.,TRBJ2-5,CASSSGPGLGVETQYF,TGTGCCAGCAGCTCAGGGCCTGGGCTAGGGGTCGAGACCCAGTACTTC
TRBV29-1,.,.,TRBJ1-1,CSAADSLNTEAFF,TGCAGCGCCGCGGACAGTTTGAACACTGAAGCTTTCTTT
TRBV7-9,.,TRBD1,TRBJ1-4,CASSTILGQGASNEKLFF,TGTGCCAGCAGCACAATACTGGGACAGGGGGCTTCTAATGAAAAACTGTTTTTT
TRBV7-6,.,.,TRBJ2-7,CASRRGSSTYEQYF,TGTGCCAGCCGCCGGGGGTCTTCGACCTACGAGCAGTACTTC
TRBV7-9,.,.,TRBJ2-3,CASSRARGAPTDTQYF,TGTGCCAGCAGCCGTGCTCGGGGGGCACCCACAGATACGCAGTATTTT
TRBV7-9,few,.,TRBJ1-2,CASSSQGPYYGYTF,TGTGCCAGCAGCTCACAGGGACCCTACTATGGCTACACCTTC
TRBV9,.,.,TRBJ2-7,CASSVARLVSYNEQYF,TGTGCCAGCAGCGTAGCCCGACTAGTCTCCTACAATGAGCAGTACTTC
TRBV29-1,.,TRBD2,TRBJ2-7,CSVEVTGGYEQYF,TGCAGCGTTGAAGTTACGGGAGGTTACGAGCAGTACTTC